This TCR beta chain emerged from a study of molecular identifiers for immune sequencing clone quantification. Points from the study as a whole: Molecules of identical TCR sharing a barcode could underestimate highly expanded clone sizes.

The CDR3 loop spans 13 amino acids. Looked up from germline, CDR1 is MNHEY and CDR2 is SVGAGI. The ends lost 6 bases at V and 8 bases at J; junction bases unmatched: 5. With respect to this clonotype: No antigen is known for it.

Via MiXCR, TCRdb re-called the PCR reads, giving one row per CDR3 protein. The sample lists under 600,000 distinct CDR3 sequences, approximately 25% occurring once. This TCR came from a human donor in good health. Some libraries in this study had Jurkat cell RNA spiked in. The chain couples TRBV6-5 to TRBJ2-1; TRBD1 matches at 9 bases. Sequenced input: naive CD8+ T cells from blood, with Jurkat cell RNA spiked in. Subset specified: FACS-sorted CD8+CD4-CCR7+CD45RA+ naive T cells. The chain's CDR3 is CASSPDRGDEQFF. The CDR3 DNA is TGTGCCAGCAGCCCGGACAGGGGTGATGAGCAGTTCTTC.